Listed below are T cell receptor beta chains from one sample, sequenced in a study of vaccination and CD4 T cells after COVID-19. What these receptors recognize is not known. TCRdb ran MiXCR on the PCR reads and lists one entry per CDR3 protein. The sample yields around 13,000 distinct CDR3 sequences, 30% to 40% seen once. Sequencing was performed on CD4+ T cells from blood, cultured in vitro, taken after SARS-CoV-2 vaccination. The receptors derive from a human donor who had recovered from COVID-19. Both conserved end residues are part of each CDR3. A D gene is named only where the DNA matches it firmly. Only some rows state a clone size, as once, few, many or a class for expanded clones.

J gene,V gene,clone size,D gene,CDR3 length,CDR3 protein,CDR3 DNA
TRBJ1-6,TRBV5-4,.,.,15,CASSPTGTYNSPLHF,TGTGCCAGCAGCCCGACAGGAACCTATAATTCACCCCTCCACTTT
TRBJ2-7,TRBV11-2,.,.,17,CASSFLSGPILSYEQYF,TGTGCCAGCAGCTTCCTTAGCGGCCCAATCCTTTCCTACGAGCAGTACTTC
TRBJ1-2,TRBV28,few,.,13,CASTTPLDYGYTF,TGTGCCAGCACCACCCCTCTCGACTATGGCTACACCTTC
TRBJ2-7,TRBV6-5,few,.,14,CASSSAGTSYEQYF,TGTGCCAGCAGTTCAGCGGGTACATCCTACGAGCAGTACTTC
TRBJ1-1,TRBV18,large,TRBD1,14,CASSPDRAGTEAFF,TGTGCCAGCTCACCGGACAGGGCGGGCACTGAAGCTTTCTTT
TRBJ2-1,TRBV7-2,.,.,14,CASSLAGARVEQFF,TGTGCCAGCAGCTTAGCGGGAGCGAGGGTTGAGCAGTTCTTC
TRBJ1-2,TRBV6-5,few,.,13,CASSYSSVHGYTF,TGTGCCAGCAGTTACTCCTCCGTGCATGGCTACACCTTC
TRBJ1-2,TRBV6-1,few,.,13,CAAWRGLNYGYTF,TGTGCAGCATGGAGGGGACTTAACTATGGCTACACCTTC
TRBJ2-1,TRBV19,few,TRBD2,17,CASRGGGLSGSWNEQFF,TGTGCCAGTAGGGGTGGGGGTCTTAGCGGGAGTTGGAATGAGCAGTTCTTC
TRBJ1-5,TRBV19,.,.,14,CASNRRDFGQPQHF,TGTGCCAGTAATCGGCGGGATTTTGGTCAGCCCCAGCATTTT
TRBJ2-1,TRBV20-1,few,.,15,CSATAGTPSYNEQFF,TGCAGTGCAACGGCCGGGACTCCATCCTACAATGAGCAGTTCTTC
TRBJ1-3,TRBV6-1,.,.,12,CASGGTQDTIYF,TGTGCCAGCGGCGGGACACAAGACACCATATATTTT
TRBJ2-5,TRBV20-1,.,.,14,CSARLPGPTETQYF,TGCAGTGCTAGATTACCGGGACCGACAGAGACCCAGTACTTC
TRBJ1-3,TRBV28,.,.,14,CASRPGFSGNTIYF,TGTGCCAGCCGCCCCGGGTTCTCTGGAAACACCATATATTTT
TRBJ2-3,TRBV4-2,medium-sized,.,12,CASSQDPIVQYF,TGTGCCAGCAGCCAAGACCCGATCGTGCAGTATTTT
TRBJ1-5,TRBV7-2,few,TRBD1,17,CASSSGQGRGSNQPQHF,TGTGCCAGCAGCTCCGGACAGGGAAGGGGGAGCAATCAGCCCCAGCATTTT
TRBJ1-1,TRBV19,.,.,14,CASIHRGGNTEAFF,TGTGCCAGTATCCACCGGGGGGGAAACACTGAAGCTTTCTTT
TRBJ2-5,TRBV7-9,medium-sized,TRBD1,14,CASSSGQPQETQYF,TGTGCCAGCAGCTCGGGACAGCCACAAGAGACCCAGTACTTC
TRBJ2-1,TRBV19,.,.,17,CASSILGLITNYNEQFF,TGTGCCAGTAGTATCCTCGGACTCATTACTAACTACAATGAGCAGTTCTTC
TRBJ2-7,TRBV7-2,few,.,16,CASSLGGRARSYEQYF,TGTGCCAGCAGCTTAGGCGGCAGGGCTAGGTCCTACGAGCAGTACTTC
TRBJ2-3,TRBV5-1,medium-sized,TRBD2,17,CASSARGGPGGADTQYF,TGCGCCAGCAGCGCACGCGGGGGGCCGGGTGGGGCAGATACGCAGTATTTT
TRBJ2-7,TRBV6-2/TRBV6-3,.,.,16,CASSSPDRPPPYEQYF,TGTGCCAGCAGTTCTCCCGACAGGCCCCCTCCCTACGAGCAGTACTTC
TRBJ1-1,TRBV6-1,medium-sized,.,13,CASTYQGAGVAFF,TGTGCCAGCACCTATCAAGGGGCAGGGGTAGCTTTCTTT
TRBJ2-3,TRBV28,.,TRBD2,18,CASSPARTLAGLGDTQYF,TGTGCCAGCAGTCCGGCGCGAACGCTAGCGGGACTTGGAGATACGCAGTATTTT
TRBJ2-2,TRBV28,.,TRBD2,14,CASTSGGGPGELFF,TGTGCCAGCACGAGCGGGGGAGGCCCCGGGGAGCTGTTTTTT
TRBJ2-5,TRBV27,.,.,13,CASSKQVAETQYF,TGTGCCAGCAGTAAACAAGTTGCGGAGACCCAGTACTTC
TRBJ1-1,TRBV30,.,.,15,CAWSVNGHRGAEAFF,TGTGCCTGGAGTGTCAACGGACACCGGGGGGCTGAAGCTTTCTTT
TRBJ2-7,TRBV11-2,.,.,14,CASSTSLQGNEQYF,TGTGCCAGCAGCACCTCCCTACAGGGTAACGAGCAGTACTTC
TRBJ2-3,TRBV7-9,.,.,14,CASSSQGFTDTQYF,TGTGCCAGCAGCTCCCAGGGGTTCACAGATACGCAGTATTTT
TRBJ1-5,TRBV24-1,medium-sized,TRBD1,15,CATTERGQGSQPQHF,TGTGCCACCACAGAAAGGGGACAGGGTAGTCAGCCCCAGCATTTT
TRBJ1-1,TRBV12-3/TRBV12-4,.,.,14,CASSKSGWGTEAFF,TGTGCCAGCAGTAAATCAGGGTGGGGGACTGAAGCTTTCTTT
TRBJ1-1,TRBV6-1,.,.,13,CASRSTAATEAFF,TGTGCCAGCAGATCGACAGCTGCCACTGAAGCTTTCTTT
TRBJ2-1,TRBV27,few,TRBD2,16,CASRGWQRRETNEQFF,TGTGCCAGCCGGGGGTGGCAGCGGCGGGAGACGAATGAGCAGTTCTTC
TRBJ1-1,TRBV7-9,few,.,17,CASKGGLNGGRNTEAFF,TGTGCCAGCAAAGGGGGACTAAATGGGGGACGAAACACTGAAGCTTTCTTT
TRBJ1-1,TRBV19,few,.,14,CASSIIALAPEAFF,TGTGCCAGTAGTATTATCGCGTTAGCCCCTGAAGCTTTCTTT
TRBJ2-7,TRBV7-9,.,TRBD2,12,CASRLAGHEQYF,TGTGCCAGTCGACTAGCGGGGCACGAGCAGTACTTC
TRBJ1-6,TRBV27,.,.,14,CASRVRQTNSPLHF,TGTGCCAGCAGGGTCCGACAGACCAATTCACCCCTCCACTTT
TRBJ2-3,TRBV28,.,TRBD2,13,CASSFGGRDTQYF,TGTGCCAGCAGTTTTGGCGGGAGGGATACGCAGTATTTT
TRBJ2-2,TRBV7-2,.,.,15,CASIRDRRNTGELFF,TGTGCCAGCATCCGTGACAGGCGGAACACCGGGGAGCTGTTTTTT
TRBJ2-1,TRBV6-2/TRBV6-3,few,.,16,CASSYGALGSRNEQFF,TGTGCCAGCAGTTACGGCGCCCTAGGTTCCCGCAATGAGCAGTTCTTC
TRBJ1-5,TRBV5-6,few,.,14,CASSLMGTLQPQHF,TGTGCCAGCAGCCTCATGGGGACACTCCAGCCCCAGCATTTT
TRBJ1-3,TRBV7-2,medium-sized,.,13,CASRGASGNTIYF,TGTGCCAGCCGCGGGGCATCTGGAAACACCATATATTTT
TRBJ2-7,TRBV4-3,once,.,16,CASSQEIDRRPYEQYF,TGCGCCAGCAGCCAAGAGATAGACCGCCGTCCCTACGAGCAGTACTTC
TRBJ1-2,TRBV19,.,TRBD1,13,CASSGTGRSGYTF,TGTGCCAGTAGTGGGACAGGGAGGAGCGGCTACACCTTC
TRBJ1-2,TRBV12-3/TRBV12-4,.,TRBD1,14,CASSVQGARNGYTF,TGTGCCAGCTCCGTCCAGGGGGCGCGAAATGGCTACACCTTC
TRBJ1-1,TRBV20-1,few,.,17,CSARGRVTAVGYTEAFF,TGCAGTGCCAGAGGAAGGGTGACCGCGGTGGGCTACACTGAAGCTTTCTTT
TRBJ2-6,TRBV24-1,.,TRBD1,18,CATSDVSGTGSGANVLTF,TGTGCCACCAGTGATGTATCCGGGACAGGCTCTGGGGCCAACGTCCTGACTTTC
TRBJ2-7,TRBV6-1,.,TRBD2,14,CASRPSAGSNEQYF,TGTGCCAGCAGACCTTCAGCGGGGTCCAACGAGCAGTACTTC
TRBJ1-1,TRBV29-1,.,.,13,CSVGSQPGTEAFF,TGCAGCGTTGGAAGCCAACCCGGCACTGAAGCTTTCTTT
TRBJ1-2,TRBV6-1,.,.,15,CASSLATGGAHGYTF,TGTGCCAGCAGCCTTGCGACAGGCGGGGCTCATGGCTACACCTTC
TRBJ2-1,TRBV5-1,few,.,15,CASSRRRGPAGEQFF,TGCGCCAGCAGCCGAAGAAGGGGACCCGCCGGTGAGCAGTTCTTC
TRBJ1-2,TRBV6-5,.,.,18,CASSYSHRRGTANYGYTF,TGTGCCAGCAGTTACTCGCACAGGAGAGGAACAGCTAACTATGGCTACACCTTC
TRBJ2-7,TRBV28,.,.,14,CASSNPVGSYEQYF,TGTGCCAGCAGTAACCCCGTAGGTAGCTACGAGCAGTACTTC
TRBJ2-5,TRBV7-9,few,TRBD1,17,CASSLWGIGTPGGTQYF,TGTGCCAGCAGCTTATGGGGAATCGGGACACCAGGGGGGACCCAGTACTTC
TRBJ2-1,TRBV11-2,.,TRBD2,17,CASSLDFGGRSYNEQFF,TGTGCCAGCAGCTTAGATTTTGGCGGGAGGTCATACAATGAGCAGTTCTTC
TRBJ1-2,TRBV19,.,.,12,CASKARGDGYTF,TGTGCCAGTAAAGCACGGGGCGATGGCTACACCTTC